This entry lists 16 T cell receptor beta chains sequenced from one sample in a study of blood T cell repertoires in COVID-19. The data were produced by immunoSEQ multiplex PCR, yet TCRdb's version contains in-frame clones alone and is incomplete. The data show over 200,000 clones, roughly 79% seen once. Specimen: PBMCs or T cells enriched from blood (not recorded which). These TCRs come from a man aged 35 to 55 who had recovered from COVID-19.

V and J are TRBV16 and TRBJ1-6, with TRBD1 matching 11 bases. CDR1 KGHSY and CDR2 FQNENV come from the germline V gene. The CDR3 is 15 residues long. Unmatched junction bases numbered 4, after V lost 5 bases and J lost 7 bases. In nucleotides, the CDR3 is TGTGCCAGCAGCTCGTGGACAGGGGGCAATTCACCCCTCCACTTT. Its translation is CASSSWTGGNSPLHF.

V and J are TRBV5-6 and TRBJ2-7, with D uncertain. CDR3 length: 13 amino acids. The V end was cut by 0 bases, the J end by 3 bases, with 7 bases between. Germline CDR1 SGHDT, CDR2 YYEEEE. The CDR3 nucleotides are TGTGCCAGCAGCTTGGGTGTTCTCTACGAGCAGTACTTC. It translates to CASSLGVLYEQYF.

The chain joins TRBV4-3 to TRBJ1-1; 7 bases are shared with TRBD1. The CDR3 covers 15 residues. V gave up 2 bases and J gave up 0 bases; unmatched junction bases: 3. The V gene's germline CDR1 is LGHNA and CDR2 YSLEER. CDR3 residues: CASSQTQGLNTEAFF. The DNA of the CDR3 is TGCGCCAGCAGCCAAACACAGGGGCTGAACACTGAAGCTTTCTTT.

Here the CDR3 reads CASSSDQGPLSGQFF. The CDR3 DNA reads as TGCGCCAGCAGCTCTGACCAGGGACCCCTTAGCGGGCAGTTCTTC. V and J are TRBV5-1 and TRBJ2-1; the D gene is possibly TRBD2 (6 bases). The CDR3 has 15 residues. Germline lookup yields CDR1 SGHRS and CDR2 YFSETQ. Trimming left V 3 bases short and J 12 bases short, with 22 bases between.

The count of this clone is one. This chain links TRBV19 with TRBJ2-1, with TRBD2 matching 10 bases. V lost 3 bases, J lost 4 bases, and 9 bases stayed unmatched. Germline CDR1 is LNHDA and CDR2 is SQIVND (reference sequence). The CDR3 runs 17 residues. The CDR3 sequence: CASSIKRLAGEYNEQFF. As DNA, the CDR3 is TGTGCCAGTAGTATCAAGAGGCTAGCGGGAGAATACAATGAGCAGTTCTTC.

The V gene is TRBV27, the J gene TRBJ1-5; perhaps TRBD1 as D (6 bases). Germline V gene data show CDR1 as MNHEY and CDR2 as SMNVEV (reference sequence). V lost 5 bases, J lost 0 bases, and 14 bases lay in between. CDR3 length equals 16 residues. The CDR3 DNA follows: TGTGCCAGCAGTCCGGTGACAGGTTATAGCAATCAGCCCCAGCATTTT. Its protein is CASSPVTGYSNQPQHF.

This chain links TRBV4-2 with TRBJ1-2, with D perhaps TRBD1 (5 bases). V gave up 6 bases and J gave up 4 bases, with 21 bases separating them. CDR1 and CDR2 (germline): LGHNA, YNFKEQ. CDR3 length: 16 residues. The CDR3, as DNA: TGTGCCAGCAGGGAATCAGGCTCAGGGTCGGGCTATGGCTACACCTTC. Its translation is CASRESGSGSGYGYTF.

The chain has TRBV5-1 and TRBJ2-7; D possibly corresponds to TRBD2 (8 bases). CDR1 and CDR2 from the germline V gene are SGHRS and YFSETQ. There are 15 residues in the CDR3. V gave up 4 bases and J gave up 1 base, with 15 bases separating them. Written as DNA, the CDR3 is TGCGCCAGCAGCCCGGGGGGGACAGCGTCCTACGAGCAGTACTTC. Translating gives CASSPGGTASYEQYF.

The chain recombines TRBV5-5 with TRBJ1-1, with TRBD1 as a possible D gene (5 bases). V lost 3 bases, J lost 4 bases, and 13 bases lay in between. The CDR3 covers 14 residues. Germline V gene sequence: CDR1 SGHKS, CDR2 YYEKEE (reference sequence). The CDR3 DNA sequence: TGTGCCAGCAGCTGGACCGGGACTAGCACTGAAGCTTTCTTT. Amino acids: CASSWTGTSTEAFF.

The chain uses TRBV19 and TRBJ2-7, with 11 nucleotides matching TRBD1. Germline CDR1 and CDR2: LNHDA and SQIVND (reference sequence). The CDR3 runs 16 residues. The V and J ends lost 5 bases and 2 bases, in that order; junction bases with no gene match: 8. CDR3 residues: CASSLAGTGGTYEQYF. The CDR3 DNA follows: TGTGCCAGTAGTCTAGCCGGGACAGGGGGGACCTACGAGCAGTACTTC. The variable domain in full, with the rest retrieved from reference TRBV19 and TRBJ2-7, is DGGITQSPKYLFRKEGQNVTLSCEQNLNHDAMYWYRQDPGQGLRLIYYSQIVNDFQKGDIAEGYSVSREKKESFPLTVTSAQKNPTAFYLCASSLAGTGGTYEQYFGPGTRLTVT.

This chain links TRBV10-2 with TRBJ1-6; D unresolved. Germline assignment: CDR1 WSHSY and CDR2 SAAADI. The CDR3 runs to 14 residues. Trimming shortened V by 10 bases and J by 6 bases, and 16 bases separated the two germline ends. The CDR3 loop is CATADWELNSPLHF. The CDR3 coding sequence is TGCGCCACTGCGGACTGGGAACTTAATTCACCCCTCCACTTT.

This sequence joins TRBV7-3 and TRBJ2-1, with D tentatively TRBD2 (6 bases). The CDR3 is 14 amino acids. V lost 3 bases and J 1 base, leaving 7 bases between the germline ends. Germline CDR1 is SGHTA and CDR2 is FQGTGA. The CDR3 nucleotides read TGTGCCAGCAGCTTGGGACTGTCCTACAATGAGCAGTTCTTC. Translating it yields CASSLGLSYNEQFF.

The chain uses TRBV2 and TRBJ2-7, with D possibly matching TRBD1 (5 bases). This CDR3 comprises 13 residues. The germline V gene has CDR1 SNHLY and CDR2 FYNNEI. Deletions cut 4 bases from V and 2 bases from J, with 9 bases between. The CDR3 nucleotides are TGTGCCAGCAGTGCACAGGCTCCCTACGAGCAGTACTTC. Residues: CASSAQAPYEQYF.

The rearrangement uses TRBV4-1 and TRBJ1-2, with D tentatively TRBD1 (5 bases). Germline lookup yields CDR1 MGHRA and CDR2 YSYEKL. The V end lost 0 bases, the J end lost 5 bases, and 13 bases lay between the germline ends. The CDR3 runs 15 residues. DNA for the CDR3: TGCGCCAGCAGCCAAGAAGCAGGGCTTTCTTATGGCTACACCTTC. Translating gives CASSQEAGLSYGYTF.

This clone occurred a few times. The rearrangement joins TRBV3-1 (or the pseudogene TRBV3-2) to TRBJ1-5; D is undetermined. The CDR3 runs to 15 residues. CDR1 is LGHDT, CDR2 YNNKEL, per germline (reference sequence). Between the trimmed V and J ends, which lost 0 bases and 7 bases, there was a span of 13 bases. CDR3 nucleotide sequence: TGTGCCAGCAGCCAAGAGAGGGCCAGTAACCAGCCCCAGCATTTT. The encoded protein is CASSQERASNQPQHF.

The chain uses TRBV28 and TRBJ2-7; 12 positions agree with TRBD2. The CDR3 covers 15 residues. CDR1 and CDR2 from the germline V gene are MDHEN and SYDVKM. J lost 6 bases, V lost 8 bases, and 11 bases had no gene match. CDR3 in DNA: TGTGCCAGCTGGTCTAGCGGGAGGGCCCTTAGCGAGCAGTACTTC. Translating gives CASWSSGRALSEQYF.